The clone carrying this TCR beta chain was counted between two and nine times. The target antigen is unknown. The germline CDR1 and CDR2 sequences are MNHEY and SVGEGT. Trimming shortened V by 2 bases and J by 6 bases, and 8 bases separated the two germline ends. This CDR3 is built from 12 residues. These data belong to a study of T-cell reconstitution after alpha-beta-depleted transplantation in children. Whole-study results and caveats: The authors attributed T-cell counts and diversity one year after transplant mostly to newly produced T cells. Several hundred graft clones that had expanded were reportedly the source of alpha-beta T cells about two months after transplant.

A TCRbeta library incorporating unique molecular identifiers was prepared. TCRdb fed the PCR reads into MiXCR, producing one record per CDR3 protein. The table has more than 200,000 distinct CDR3 sequences, about 8.7% seen once. The sequence was collected from a male patient aged 2 to 10 who had a stem cell transplant for acute myeloid leukemia, so the T cells may come from the graft donor. The chain recombines TRBV6-2 or TRBV6-3 with TRBJ2-7; no reliable D call. The sequencing used PBMCs, mostly from graft donor cells, collected 360 days after TCRalphabeta/CD19-depleted stem cell transplant. This chain's CDR3 is CASSYAGREQYV. DNA for the CDR3: TGTGCCAGCAGTTACGCAGGTCGCGAGCAGTACGTC.